Listed below are T cell receptor beta chains from one sample, sequenced in a study of T cell responses to AZD1222 COVID-19 vaccine. Generated by immunoSEQ multiplex PCR, the TCRdb table keeps only in-frame clones and is missing some. The table shows almost 35,000 clones, with roughly 89% occurring only once. Sequencing was performed on peripheral blood, taken on day 0 of AZD1222 vaccination. The receptors shown here come from an adult in good health. Each CDR3 is given with its conserved first and last residue. Fields, in order: clone size, CDR3 length, J gene, V gene, D gene, CDR3 protein, CDR3 DNA. D genes are given only for firm matches. A clone size is listed for some rows: how often the clone was seen (once, few, many), or a class if it is expanded.

. | 13 | TRBJ1-2 | TRBV6-5 | TRBD1 | CASSMTGKGGYTF | TGTGCCAGCAGCATGACAGGGAAGGGCGGCTACACCTTC
. | 12 | TRBJ2-3 | TRBV7-8 | . | CASINSADTQYF | TGTGCCAGCATCAATTCGGCAGATACGCAGTATTTT
once | 14 | TRBJ1-1 | TRBV6-4 | . | CASRRGGENTEAFF | TGTGCCAGCAGGAGAGGGGGGGAGAACACTGAAGCTTTCTTT
few | 13 | TRBJ1-3 | TRBV9 | . | CASSSRPFDTIYF | TGTGCCAGCAGCTCCCGACCGTTCGACACCATATATTTT
. | 13 | TRBJ1-4 | TRBV19 | . | CASRGDSGEKLFF | TGTGCCAGTAGGGGGGATTCGGGGGAAAAACTGTTTTTT
few | 15 | TRBJ2-7 | TRBV7-2 | . | CASSPEQPGSYEQYF | TGTGCCAGCAGCCCGGAGCAGCCAGGATCCTACGAGCAGTACTTC
. | 18 | TRBJ1-1 | TRBV7-9 | . | CASSFPIGALSQNTEAFF | TGTGCCAGCAGCTTCCCAATAGGGGCGTTGAGCCAGAACACTGAAGCTTTCTTT
. | 15 | TRBJ1-4 | TRBV6-1 | . | CASRPKSEPVKKLFF | TGTGCCAGCAGACCCAAATCAGAACCGGTGAAGAAACTGTTTTTT
. | 13 | TRBJ2-7 | TRBV12-3/TRBV12-4 | . | CASSLTGAYEQYF | TGTGCCAGCAGTTTAACGGGGGCCTACGAGCAGTACTTC
. | 15 | TRBJ2-7 | TRBV9 | . | CASSVGDLVEYEQYF | TGTGCCAGCAGCGTAGGGGACCTAGTGGAGTACGAGCAGTACTTC
. | 13 | TRBJ2-5 | TRBV10-3 | . | CATQGGPQETQYF | TGTGCCACCCAAGGGGGGCCGCAAGAGACCCAGTACTTC
. | 15 | TRBJ2-7 | TRBV6-5 | . | CASNSWGAPPYEQYF | TGTGCCAGCAATTCGTGGGGGGCTCCCCCCTACGAGCAGTACTTC
. | 17 | TRBJ1-3 | TRBV18 | TRBD1 | CASSPSPGQGIGNTIYF | TGTGCCAGCTCACCATCACCGGGACAGGGGATAGGAAACACCATATATTTT
. | 16 | TRBJ1-3 | TRBV6-1 | . | CASSEVGRVAGNTIYF | TGTGCCAGCAGTGAAGTCGGCAGGGTGGCGGGAAACACCATATATTTT
once | 12 | TRBJ1-3 | TRBV19 | . | CASSSGSDTIYF | TGTGCCAGTAGTAGTGGTTCCGACACCATATATTTT
once | 15 | TRBJ2-2 | TRBV5-1 | . | CASSPEGGNTGELFF | TGCGCCAGCAGCCCCGAAGGGGGGAACACCGGGGAGCTGTTTTTT
. | 15 | TRBJ2-7 | TRBV11-2 | TRBD2 | CASSSLSGRVNEQYF | TGTGCCAGCAGCTCTTTAAGCGGGAGGGTGAACGAGCAGTACTTC
. | 16 | TRBJ1-1 | TRBV5-1 | TRBD1 | CASSLAAGGLNTEAFF | TGCGCCAGCAGCTTGGCGGCAGGGGGCTTGAACACTGAAGCTTTCTTT
few | 15 | TRBJ2-1 | TRBV5-1 | . | CASSSGLGHYNEQFF | TGCGCCAGCAGCTCCGGACTGGGTCACTACAATGAGCAGTTCTTC
. | 14 | TRBJ2-7 | TRBV28 | . | CASDSTGRGSEQYF | TGTGCCAGCGATTCAACCGGCAGGGGCAGCGAGCAGTACTTC
. | 14 | TRBJ2-5 | TRBV7-9 | TRBD2 | CAGELAGGQETQYF | TGTGCCGGTGAACTAGCGGGCGGACAAGAGACCCAGTACTTC
. | 14 | TRBJ2-1 | TRBV5-4 | TRBD2 | CASSLGLAGGNRVF | TGTGCCAGCAGCTTGGGACTAGCGGGAGGGAATAGGGTCTTC